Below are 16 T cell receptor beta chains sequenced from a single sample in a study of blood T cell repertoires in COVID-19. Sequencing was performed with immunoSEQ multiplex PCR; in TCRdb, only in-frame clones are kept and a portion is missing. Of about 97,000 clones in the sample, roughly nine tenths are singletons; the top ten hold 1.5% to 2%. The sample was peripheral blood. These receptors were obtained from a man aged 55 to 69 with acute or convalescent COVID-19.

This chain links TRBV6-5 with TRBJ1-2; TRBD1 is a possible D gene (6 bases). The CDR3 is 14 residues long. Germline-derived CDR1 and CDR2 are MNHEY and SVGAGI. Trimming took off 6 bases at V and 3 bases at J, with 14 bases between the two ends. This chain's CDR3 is CASSPQGPYYGYTF. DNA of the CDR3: TGTGCCAGCAGCCCCCAGGGGCCCTACTATGGCTACACCTTC.

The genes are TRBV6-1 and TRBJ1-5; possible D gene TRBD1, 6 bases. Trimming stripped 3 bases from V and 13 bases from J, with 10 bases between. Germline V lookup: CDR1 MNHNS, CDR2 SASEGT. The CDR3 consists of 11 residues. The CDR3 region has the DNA TGTGCCAGCAGTGACGGGGGGGCGCAGCATTTT. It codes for CASSDGGAQHF.

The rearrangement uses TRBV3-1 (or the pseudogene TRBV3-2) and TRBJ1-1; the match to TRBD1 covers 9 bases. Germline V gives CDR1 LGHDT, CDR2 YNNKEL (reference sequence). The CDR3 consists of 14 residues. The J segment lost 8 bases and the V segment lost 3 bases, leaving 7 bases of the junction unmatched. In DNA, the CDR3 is TGTGCCAGCAGCCACGGACAGGGGAGGAGGGAAGCTTTCTTT. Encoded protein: CASSHGQGRREAFF.

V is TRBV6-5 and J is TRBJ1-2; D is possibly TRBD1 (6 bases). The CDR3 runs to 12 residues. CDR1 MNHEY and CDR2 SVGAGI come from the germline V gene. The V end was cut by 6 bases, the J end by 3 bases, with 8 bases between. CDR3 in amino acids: CASRSGDYGYTF. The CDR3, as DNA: TGTGCCAGCAGATCAGGGGACTATGGCTACACCTTC.

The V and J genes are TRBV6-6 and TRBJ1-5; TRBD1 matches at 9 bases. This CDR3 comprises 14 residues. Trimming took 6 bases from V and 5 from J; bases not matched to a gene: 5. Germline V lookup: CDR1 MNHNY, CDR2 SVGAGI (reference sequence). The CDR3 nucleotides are TGTGCCAGCAGCCTAAGGACAGGGGATCAGCCCCAGCATTTT. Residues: CASSLRTGDQPQHF.

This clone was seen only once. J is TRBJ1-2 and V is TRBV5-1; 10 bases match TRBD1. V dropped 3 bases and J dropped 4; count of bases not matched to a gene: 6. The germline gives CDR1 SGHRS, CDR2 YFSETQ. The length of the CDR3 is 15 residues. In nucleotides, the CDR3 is TGCGCCAGCAGCTGGGGGACAGGGGTTTCCTATGGCTACACCTTC. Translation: CASSWGTGVSYGYTF. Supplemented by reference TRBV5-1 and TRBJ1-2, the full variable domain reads KAGVTQTPRYLIKTRGQQVTLSCSPISGHRSVSWYQQTPGQGLQFLFEYFSETQRNKGNFPGRFSGRQFSNSRSEMNVSTLELGDSALYLCASSWGTGVSYGYTFGSGTRLTVV.

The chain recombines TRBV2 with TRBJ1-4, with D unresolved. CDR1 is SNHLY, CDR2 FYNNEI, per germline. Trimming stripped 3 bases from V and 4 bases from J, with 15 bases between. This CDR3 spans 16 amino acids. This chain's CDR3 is CASSDSGTAYNEKLFF. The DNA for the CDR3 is TGTGCCAGCAGTGATTCCGGAACAGCTTATAATGAAAAACTGTTTTTT.

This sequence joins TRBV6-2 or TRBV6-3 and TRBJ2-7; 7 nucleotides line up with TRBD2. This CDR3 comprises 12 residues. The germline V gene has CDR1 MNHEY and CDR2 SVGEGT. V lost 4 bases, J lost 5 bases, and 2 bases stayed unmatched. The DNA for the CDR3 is TGTGCCAGCAGTTGGGGGGGGGACGAGCAGTACTTC. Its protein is CASSWGGDEQYF.

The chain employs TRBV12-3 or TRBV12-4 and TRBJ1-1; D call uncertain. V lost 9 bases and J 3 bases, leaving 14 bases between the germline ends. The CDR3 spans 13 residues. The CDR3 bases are TGTGCCAGTTTTGGAGGGTGGGACACTGAAGCTTTCTTT. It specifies CASFGGWDTEAFF.

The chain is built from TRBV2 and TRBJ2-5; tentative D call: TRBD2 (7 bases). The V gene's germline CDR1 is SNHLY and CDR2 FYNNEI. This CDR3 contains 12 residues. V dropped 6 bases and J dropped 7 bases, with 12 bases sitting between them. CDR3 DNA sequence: TGTGCCAGCAGAAACGCGGGGGCGACCCAGTACTTC. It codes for CASRNAGATQYF.

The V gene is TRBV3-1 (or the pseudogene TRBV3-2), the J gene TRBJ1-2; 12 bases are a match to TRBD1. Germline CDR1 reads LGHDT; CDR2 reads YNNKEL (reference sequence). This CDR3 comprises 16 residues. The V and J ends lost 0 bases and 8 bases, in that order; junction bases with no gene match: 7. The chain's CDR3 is CASSQDRDRGRRGYTF. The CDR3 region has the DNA TGTGCCAGCAGCCAAGATAGGGACAGGGGGCGGCGGGGCTACACCTTC.

CDR3 sequence reads: CASSSGTGGFQPQHF. CDR3 DNA sequence: TGTGCCAGCAGCTCGGGGACAGGGGGTTTTCAGCCCCAGCATTTT. The chain couples TRBV9 to TRBJ1-5; 11 nucleotides agree with TRBD1. Germline-derived CDR1 and CDR2 are SGDLS and YYNGEE. V lost 4 bases and J lost 6; bases outside the gene matches: 6. This CDR3 is 15 amino acids long.

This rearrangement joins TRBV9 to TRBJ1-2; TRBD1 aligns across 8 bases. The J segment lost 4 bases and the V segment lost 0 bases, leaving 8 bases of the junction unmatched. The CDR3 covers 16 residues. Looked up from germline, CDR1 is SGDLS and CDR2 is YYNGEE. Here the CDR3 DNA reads TGTGCCAGCAGCGTAGCTCCGGACAGGGTCTCCTATGGCTACACCTTC. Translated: CASSVAPDRVSYGYTF.

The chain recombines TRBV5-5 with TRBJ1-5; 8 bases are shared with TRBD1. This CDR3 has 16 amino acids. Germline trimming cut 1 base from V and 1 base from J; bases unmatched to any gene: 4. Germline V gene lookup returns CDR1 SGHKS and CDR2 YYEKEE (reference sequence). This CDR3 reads CASSLNQGASNQPQHF. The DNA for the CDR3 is TGTGCCAGCAGCTTGAACCAGGGGGCGAGCAATCAGCCCCAGCATTTT.

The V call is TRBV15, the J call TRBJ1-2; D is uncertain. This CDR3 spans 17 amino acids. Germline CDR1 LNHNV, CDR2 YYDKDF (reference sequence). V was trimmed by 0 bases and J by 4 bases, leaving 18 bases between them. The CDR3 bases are TGTGCCACCAGCAGAGATCTCGACTCGAACTCGTTCTATGGCTACACCTTC. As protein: CATSRDLDSNSFYGYTF.

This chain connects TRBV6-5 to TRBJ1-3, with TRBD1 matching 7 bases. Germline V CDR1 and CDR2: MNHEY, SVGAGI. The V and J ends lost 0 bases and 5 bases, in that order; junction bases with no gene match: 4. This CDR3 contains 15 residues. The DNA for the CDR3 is TGTGCCAGCAGTTACTCACAGGGGAGGAGAAACACCATATATTTT. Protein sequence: CASSYSQGRRNTIYF.